Listed below are T cell receptor beta chains from one sample, sequenced in a study of radiotherapy plus CTLA-4 blockade in lung cancer. Using immunoSEQ multiplex PCR, the repertoire was profiled, and TCRdb retains in-frame clones only, with some absent. Altogether roughly 15,000 clones are present, 72% being singletons, with the ten largest covering approximately 55%. The source material was peripheral blood, sampled from a patient treated with radiotherapy plus ipilimumab. Receptors were obtained from a human donor with non-small cell lung cancer whose response to radiotherapy plus ipilimumab could not be evaluated. Both conserved end residues are part of each CDR3. A D gene is named only where the DNA matches it firmly. Size tells how often a clone was seen (once, few, many) or the class of an expanded clone, and some rows leave it out.

size | J | D | V | CDR3 | DNA
once | TRBJ2-1 | . | TRBV10-3 | CAISDLSGNEQFF | TGTGCCATCAGTGATCTTTCCGGCAATGAGCAGTTCTTC
. | TRBJ2-4 | . | TRBV28 | CASSLWAGSGIQYF | TGTGCCAGCAGTTTATGGGCAGGGTCAGGCATTCAGTACTTC
. | TRBJ2-3 | TRBD2 | TRBV5-1 | CASSWSAGGTDTQYF | TGCGCCAGCAGCTGGTCAGCGGGGGGCACAGATACGCAGTATTTT
. | TRBJ2-7 | . | TRBV7-3 | CASSLRDGLPYEQYF | TGTGCCAGCAGCCTCCGGGACGGACTACCCTACGAGCAGTACTTC
. | TRBJ1-1 | . | TRBV19 | CATDWGGTEAFF | TGTGCCACGGATTGGGGGGGCACTGAAGCTTTCTTT
. | TRBJ1-2 | . | TRBV6-1 | CASSPERGAYGYTF | TGTGCCAGCAGCCCAGAAAGGGGTGCCTATGGCTACACCTTC
. | TRBJ1-5 | . | TRBV28 | CASQTGGGNQPQHF | TGTGCCAGCCAGACCGGAGGGGGCAATCAGCCCCAGCATTTT
. | TRBJ1-2 | . | TRBV5-1 | CASSANRFYGYTF | TGCGCCAGCAGCGCGAACAGGTTCTATGGCTACACCTTC
. | TRBJ2-6 | . | TRBV6-4 | CASSVVSGANVLTF | TGTGCCAGCAGTGTTGTATCTGGGGCCAACGTCCTGACTTTC
. | TRBJ1-4 | . | TRBV7-9 | CASTSGDTNEKLFF | TGTGCCAGCACCTCGGGAGATACTAATGAAAAACTGTTTTTT
. | TRBJ1-3 | . | TRBV6-6 | CASSYSNQANAIYF | TGTGCCAGCAGTTACTCGAACCAGGCGAACGCCATATATTTT
. | TRBJ1-5 | TRBD1 | TRBV25-1 | CASRGQNGNQPQHF | TGTGCCAGCAGGGGACAGAATGGCAATCAGCCCCAGCATTTT
. | TRBJ2-2 | TRBD2 | TRBV5-4 | CASSSPTSGGLNTGELFF | TGTGCCAGCAGCTCACCGACTAGCGGGGGACTGAACACCGGGGAGCTGTTTTTT
once | TRBJ2-1 | TRBD2 | TRBV9 | CASSPKSGGVYNEQFF | TGTGCCAGCAGCCCGAAGTCGGGGGGGGTCTACAATGAGCAGTTCTTC
. | TRBJ2-1 | TRBD1 | TRBV5-1 | CASRWGTELGEQFF | TGCGCCAGCAGGTGGGGGACAGAGCTCGGTGAGCAGTTCTTC
. | TRBJ1-4 | . | TRBV5-1 | CASSLAQNEKLFF | TGCGCCAGCAGCTTGGCACAGAATGAAAAACTGTTTTTT
. | TRBJ1-3 | . | TRBV4-1 | CASSQDPPPNTIYF | TGCGCCAGCAGCCAAGATCCTCCCCCCAACACCATATATTTT